Presented here are 4 T cell receptor beta chains from one specimen sequenced in a study of T cell responses to AZD1222 COVID-19 vaccine. The protocol was immunoSEQ multiplex PCR, while the TCRdb copy is restricted to in-frame clones and leaves out a portion. The sample yields about 120,000 clones, roughly nine tenths seen once. This specimen was peripheral blood, taken on day 0 of AZD1222 vaccination. The receptors derive from an adult in good health.

This rearrangement joins TRBV9 to TRBJ1-2; TRBD1 matches 7 bases. V shed 1 base and J 3 bases; nucleotides not matched to a gene: 3. The CDR3 is made up of 14 amino acids. The germline V gene has CDR1 SGDLS and CDR2 YYNGEE. The CDR3 sequence: CASSVFDRDYGYTF. As DNA, the CDR3 is TGTGCCAGCAGCGTATTTGACAGGGACTATGGCTACACCTTC.

This clone was seen just once. The CDR3 reads CATSRDLNVFSREQFF. The DNA of the CDR3 is TGTGCCACCAGCAGAGATCTCAATGTGTTCTCGAGGGAGCAGTTCTTC. The chain employs TRBV15 and TRBJ2-1; D unclear. V was clipped by 0 bases and J by 10 bases, with 19 bases between them. Germline V CDR1 and CDR2: LNHNV, YYDKDF (reference sequence). The CDR3 loop spans 16 amino acids.

V and J are TRBV7-2 and TRBJ1-1; D may be TRBD1 (5 bases). V was cut by 4 bases and J by 1 base, with 10 bases left in between. Germline CDR1 is SGHTA and CDR2 is FQGNSA. The CDR3 length is 14 residues. The CDR3 DNA reads as TGTGCCAGCAGCTCCTACAGGAGGAACACTGAAGCTTTCTTT. Translated, it gives CASSSYRRNTEAFF.

This rearrangement joins TRBV2 to TRBJ1-1; the D gene is possibly TRBD1 (5 bases). Germline values: CDR1 SNHLY, CDR2 FYNNEI. This CDR3 has 15 residues. With 4 bases removed from V and 1 base from J, the gap between germline ends came to 13 bases. The CDR3, as DNA: TGTGCCAGCAGTGTGGCAGGGAGCGCGAACACTGAAGCTTTCTTT. This translates into CASSVAGSANTEAFF.